This T cell receptor (beta chain) came from a study of blood T cell repertoires in COVID-19. Study information: COVID-19 samples from acute and convalescent phases originated in the United States, Italy and Spain.

Methods used by the authors: Nucleated cell counts were estimated from reference gene primer amplification. Produced via immunoSEQ multiplex PCR; TCRdb's table is partial and in-frame only. The V and J calls and clone size are taken from that table; D and trimming were inferred from the DNA. The sample holds roughly 220,000 clones, 70% to 90% seen once. In terms of age and location, participants ranged from roughly 18 to 95 years and lived in under 30 US areas. The ends lost 0 bases at V and 3 bases at J; junction bases unmatched: 2. Per the germline V gene, CDR1 is SGHRS and CDR2 is YFSETQ. The CDR3 has 14 residues.

The source material was PBMCs or T cells enriched from blood (not recorded which). The receptor's source is a woman aged 50 to 60 with acute COVID-19. V is TRBV5-1 and J is TRBJ2-7; 8 bases are shared with TRBD1. Written as DNA, the CDR3 is TGCGCCAGCAGCTTGGGCGGGACAGGCTACGAGCAGTACTTC. It is translated as CASSLGGTGYEQYF.